A selection of T cell receptor beta chains follows, all from one sample in a study of blood T cells in healthy people across ages. MiXCR was run by TCRdb on the 5' RACE reads, yielding one entry per CDR3 protein. The table shows hundreds of thousands of distinct CDR3 sequences, with around 46% occurring only once. The sample was blood. These receptors all come from a man aged 25-45 years in good health. Both conserved end residues are part of each CDR3. A D gene is named only where the DNA matches it firmly. Only some rows state a clone size, as once, few, many or a class for expanded clones.

. | . | TRBJ1-1 | TRBV28 | CASTVMSPPEAFF | TGTGCCAGCACCGTTATGTCCCCCCCTGAAGCTTTCTTT
. | . | TRBJ2-5 | TRBV14 | CASSQAWETQYF | TGTGCCAGCAGCCAAGCTTGGGAGACCCAGTACTTC
once | TRBD2 | TRBJ2-5 | TRBV6-5 | CASTGSGGYQETQYF | TGTGCCAGCACCGGATCCGGGGGGTACCAAGAGACCCAGTACTTC
. | . | TRBJ1-1 | TRBV5-1 | CASSLKWQGGGGNAEAFF | TGCGCCAGCAGCTTGAAATGGCAGGGCGGGGGAGGGAACGCTGAAGCTTTCTTT
. | TRBD2 | TRBJ2-1 | TRBV4-3 | CASSQDSSSGAPGNEQFF | TGCGCCAGCAGCCAAGATTCCTCTAGCGGGGCCCCTGGGAATGAGCAGTTCTTC
. | TRBD1 | TRBJ2-3 | TRBV5-1 | CASSLARQGSTDTQYF | TGCGCCAGCAGCTTGGCGAGACAGGGTTCCACAGATACGCAGTATTTT
. | . | TRBJ1-1 | TRBV20-1 | CSAVNIVGDFEAFF | TGCAGTGCGGTGAACATAGTGGGGGACTTTGAAGCTTTCTTT
. | TRBD2 | TRBJ2-1 | TRBV6-2/TRBV6-3 | CASRQRDSYNEQFF | TGTGCCAGCAGGCAGCGGGACTCCTACAATGAGCAGTTCTTC
few | . | TRBJ2-5 | TRBV19 | CASSFGGFNQETQYF | TGTGCCAGTAGTTTCGGCGGTTTTAACCAAGAGACCCAGTACTTC
. | . | TRBJ1-1 | TRBV20-1 | CSAYRGGGNTEAFF | TGCAGTGCCTACCGCGGAGGAGGGAACACTGAAGCTTTCTTT
many | . | TRBJ2-7 | TRBV20-1 | CSARDVKREYEQYF | TGCAGTGCTAGAGATGTCAAGAGGGAGTACGAGCAGTACTTC
many | TRBD1 | TRBJ1-5 | TRBV12-3/TRBV12-4 | CASSPGQGGNQPQHF | TGTGCCAGCAGCCCCGGACAGGGGGGGAATCAGCCCCAGCATTTT
. | . | TRBJ2-1 | TRBV29-1 | CSIRDGIYNEQFF | TGCAGCATCCGGGACGGGATATACAATGAGCAGTTCTTC
few | TRBD1 | TRBJ1-2 | TRBV7-2 | CASSPRQGAADGYTF | TGTGCCAGCAGCCCACGACAGGGGGCAGCTGATGGCTACACCTTC
few | TRBD1 | TRBJ2-2 | TRBV10-3 | CAISDSATGTAGELFF | TGTGCCATCAGTGATTCCGCGACAGGGACCGCCGGGGAGCTGTTTTTT
once | . | TRBJ1-1 | TRBV18 | CASSPPSAQNTEAFF | TGTGCCAGCTCACCACCTTCCGCACAGAACACTGAAGCTTTCTTT
. | TRBD2 | TRBJ2-5 | TRBV24-1 | CATSDSRLASGEQYF | TGTGCCACCAGTGATTCACGTTTGGCGAGCGGGGAGCAGTACTTC
few | . | TRBJ1-2 | TRBV2 | CASSGAGSTKFYGYTF | TGTGCCAGCAGTGGGGCAGGATCAACGAAATTCTATGGCTACACCTTC
. | . | TRBJ2-3 | TRBV20-1 | CSAPGEGRDTQYF | TGCAGTGCTCCCGGCGAGGGTCGAGATACGCAGTATTTT
. | . | TRBJ2-1 | TRBV7-9 | CASSLGLRNGQFF | TGTGCCAGCAGCTTAGGGCTGAGAAATGGGCAGTTCTTC
. | . | TRBJ2-1 | TRBV28 | CASSLSLGGTISEQFF | TGTGCCAGCAGTTTATCGCTCGGGGGGACAATAAGCGAGCAGTTCTTC
few | TRBD2 | TRBJ2-7 | TRBV9 | CASSVGGGTIYEQYF | TGTGCCAGCAGCGTAGGCGGGGGGACCATCTACGAGCAGTACTTC
. | . | TRBJ1-5 | TRBV2 | CASKDGGNQPQHF | TGTGCCAGCAAGGACGGGGGCAATCAGCCCCAGCATTTT
. | . | TRBJ2-1 | TRBV27 | CASSSSFRGAEDNEQFF | TGTGCCAGCAGTTCGAGCTTTCGCGGGGCCGAGGACAATGAGCAGTTCTTC
. | TRBD2 | TRBJ2-5 | TRBV20-1 | CSARPTSGIQETQYF | TGCAGTGCTAGACCAACTAGCGGGATCCAAGAGACCCAGTACTTC
few | . | TRBJ2-1 | TRBV6-2/TRBV6-3 | CASSYLRGRNNEQFF | TGTGCCAGCAGTTACTTGAGGGGTCGAAACAATGAGCAGTTCTTC
few | . | TRBJ1-2 | TRBV6-5 | CASSRTDFYGYTF | TGTGCCAGCAGCCGGACAGATTTCTATGGCTACACCTTC
. | . | TRBJ1-2 | TRBV4-3 | CANLGQSDYGYTF | TGCGCCAACCTAGGACAGTCTGACTATGGCTACACCTTC
. | . | TRBJ2-7 | TRBV30 | CAGSNSWEQYF | TGTGCCGGGAGTAACTCGTGGGAGCAGTACTTC
few | . | TRBJ2-3 | TRBV25-1 | CASSADPSTDTQYF | TGTGCCAGCAGTGCGGATCCTAGCACAGATACGCAGTATTTT
few | TRBD2 | TRBJ2-5 | TRBV4-2 | CASSQDVLAGGFKTQYF | TGTGCCAGCAGCCAAGATGTACTAGCGGGAGGATTCAAGACCCAGTACTTC
. | . | TRBJ2-7 | TRBV5-1 | CASSLELGTYEQYF | TGCGCCAGCAGCTTGGAGTTGGGGACCTACGAGCAGTACTTC
. | TRBD2 | TRBJ2-1 | TRBV20-1 | CSVRVAGDRNEQFF | TGCAGTGTCAGGGTAGCGGGAGATCGCAATGAGCAGTTCTTC
. | TRBD2 | TRBJ2-1 | TRBV12-3/TRBV12-4 | CASSFAGGPWNEQFF | TGTGCCAGCAGTTTTGCGGGGGGCCCCTGGAATGAGCAGTTCTTC
. | TRBD1 | TRBJ2-4 | TRBV7-2 | CASSLANGAGGRSKNIQYF | TGTGCCAGCAGCTTAGCTAACGGGGCAGGGGGCCGATCCAAAAACATTCAGTACTTC
. | TRBD1 | TRBJ2-1 | TRBV7-8 | CASSYKMRGPNPFF | TGTGCCAGCAGTTATAAAATGAGGGGGCCCAATCCGTTCTTC